A selection of T cell receptor beta chains follows, all from one sample in a study of T cell changes during pregnancy in multiple sclerosis. Profiled with immunoSEQ multiplex PCR; TCRdb holds only in-frame clones, not every one. The profile shows approximately 34,000 clones, under 90% of them singletons. Specimen: CD8+ T cells from peripheral blood mononuclear cells, collected after pregnancy. Source of these receptors: a female donor with multiple sclerosis, enrolled in a pregnancy study. Both conserved end residues are part of each CDR3. The order of the fields is J gene, V gene, D gene, CDR3 DNA, CDR3 protein. D genes are given only for firm matches.

J gene: TRBJ1-1
V gene: TRBV5-8
D gene: TRBD1
CDR3 DNA: TGTGCCAGCAGCTTGGTAGTCAGGGGGCGGTCGGGGACTGAAGCTTTCTTT
CDR3 protein: CASSLVVRGRSGTEAFF

J gene: TRBJ1-1
V gene: TRBV7-3
D gene: NA
CDR3 DNA: TGTGCCAGCAGCTCCCAAAACACTGAAGCTTTCTTT
CDR3 protein: CASSSQNTEAFF

J gene: TRBJ2-7
V gene: TRBV5-5
D gene: TRBD1
CDR3 DNA: TGTGCCAGCAGCTTGACGGCAGGGGGCTTCTACGAGCAGTACTTC
CDR3 protein: CASSLTAGGFYEQYF

J gene: TRBJ1-5
V gene: TRBV4-3
D gene: NA
CDR3 DNA: TGCGCCAGCAGCCAAAGCCTCACATCAGGGCCCCAGCATTTT
CDR3 protein: CASSQSLTSGPQHF

J gene: TRBJ2-4
V gene: TRBV4-3
D gene: NA
CDR3 DNA: TGCGCCAGCAGCCAAGAGCCTCGTCAGGACATTCAGTACTTC
CDR3 protein: CASSQEPRQDIQYF

J gene: TRBJ1-6
V gene: TRBV10-3
D gene: TRBD1
CDR3 DNA: TGTGCCATCAGTGCGGCGGACAGGGCTAATAATTCACCCCTCCACTTT
CDR3 protein: CAISAADRANNSPLHF

J gene: TRBJ1-3
V gene: TRBV4-3
D gene: NA
CDR3 DNA: TGCGCCAGCAGCCCAACCCCCATGGGCGGAAACACCATATATTTT
CDR3 protein: CASSPTPMGGNTIYF

J gene: TRBJ2-2
V gene: TRBV13
D gene: TRBD1
CDR3 DNA: TGTGCCAGCAGCGGCCGGGACAGGGGAAGATCCGGGGAGCTGTTTTTT
CDR3 protein: CASSGRDRGRSGELFF

J gene: TRBJ1-1
V gene: TRBV19
D gene: NA
CDR3 DNA: TGTGCCAGTAGTCTCCTGCGGGAACCGAACACTGAAGCTTTCTTT
CDR3 protein: CASSLLREPNTEAFF

J gene: TRBJ2-7
V gene: TRBV6-4
D gene: TRBD1
CDR3 DNA: TGTGCCAGCAGTGAGGGGGACAGGTCCTACGAGCAGTACTTC
CDR3 protein: CASSEGDRSYEQYF

J gene: TRBJ1-5
V gene: TRBV7-2
D gene: NA
CDR3 DNA: TGTGCCAGCAGCTTACCAGAGCTGGGGGGGCATTTAAGCAATCAGCCCCAGCATTTT
CDR3 protein: CASSLPELGGHLSNQPQHF

J gene: TRBJ1-6
V gene: TRBV6-5
D gene: NA
CDR3 DNA: TGTGCCAGCAGTTACTCGCGGACAGCCGATTCACCCCTCCACTTT
CDR3 protein: CASSYSRTADSPLHF

J gene: TRBJ1-1
V gene: TRBV2
D gene: NA
CDR3 DNA: TGTGCCAGCAGTGGGGTCAACAGGGAGACGGGCACTGAAGCTTTCTTT
CDR3 protein: CASSGVNRETGTEAFF

J gene: TRBJ1-3
V gene: TRBV28
D gene: NA
CDR3 DNA: TGTGCCAGCAGTCCATCGGGGGAGCGTAACTCTGGAAACACCATATATTTT
CDR3 protein: CASSPSGERNSGNTIYF

J gene: TRBJ2-1
V gene: TRBV7-8
D gene: TRBD2
CDR3 DNA: TGTGCCAGCAGCCAGCAGGGACTAGCCCGTAATGAGCAGTTCTTC
CDR3 protein: CASSQQGLARNEQFF

J gene: TRBJ1-5
V gene: TRBV27
D gene: NA
CDR3 DNA: TGTGCCAGCAGTTTAGCGGGGGCGGCTAATCAGCCCCAGCATTTT
CDR3 protein: CASSLAGAANQPQHF

J gene: TRBJ1-6
V gene: TRBV19
D gene: TRBD1
CDR3 DNA: TGTGCCACCCCCGCGGGGACAGAGAATTCACCCCTCCACTTT
CDR3 protein: CATPAGTENSPLHF

J gene: TRBJ1-1
V gene: TRBV7-3
D gene: NA
CDR3 DNA: TGTGCCAGCAGCTTGAGCGGAAGACAGAACACTGAAGCTTTCTTT
CDR3 protein: CASSLSGRQNTEAFF

J gene: TRBJ1-1
V gene: TRBV5-8
D gene: NA
CDR3 DNA: TGTGCCCCCGGGGGTGACACTGAAGCTTTCTTT
CDR3 protein: CAPGGDTEAFF

J gene: TRBJ1-1
V gene: TRBV19
D gene: NA
CDR3 DNA: TGTGCCAGTAGTCTAAACCGGGGGGAAGCTTTCTTT
CDR3 protein: CASSLNRGEAFF

J gene: TRBJ2-5
V gene: TRBV4-1
D gene: TRBD2
CDR3 DNA: TGCGCCAGCAGCTCCCAGCGGGGGGGACCTCAAGAGACCCAGTACTTC
CDR3 protein: CASSSQRGGPQETQYF

J gene: TRBJ2-7
V gene: TRBV18
D gene: NA
CDR3 DNA: TGTGCCAGCTCACCACCGACCGGGAGCTACGAGCAGTACTTC
CDR3 protein: CASSPPTGSYEQYF

J gene: TRBJ1-2
V gene: TRBV29-1
D gene: NA
CDR3 DNA: TGCAGCGTTGAAGAAGTAGGACGGACTTTC
CDR3 protein: CSVEEVGRTF

J gene: TRBJ2-7
V gene: TRBV18
D gene: NA
CDR3 DNA: TGTGCCAGCTCACCCCCCCAGGGAGGTCGGTACTACGAGCAGTACTTC
CDR3 protein: CASSPPQGGRYYEQYF

J gene: TRBJ2-7
V gene: TRBV11-2
D gene: NA
CDR3 DNA: TGTGCCAGCAGCTTAGCGGGGGCCTACGAGCAGTACTTC
CDR3 protein: CASSLAGAYEQYF